This is a list of T cell receptor beta chains from one sample in a study of blood T cell repertoires in COVID-19. Clones were read by immunoSEQ multiplex PCR, and TCRdb kept only the in-frame ones, dropping some. The sample carries about 670,000 clones, just under 90% recorded once. Sequenced: peripheral blood. The receptors here all came from a woman under 30 with acute or convalescent COVID-19. The CDR3 runs from the conserved cysteine through the conserved F or W. D genes are given only for firm matches. Rows give clone size only sometimes, using once, few, many, or a class for an expanded clone.

TRBV19	TRBJ1-2	.	TRBD1	TGTGCCAGTAACCCGGACAGGGCCTATGGCTACACCTTC	CASNPDRAYGYTF
TRBV19	TRBJ1-4	.	TRBD1	TGTGCCAGTAAACCGAGGGGGCTGGGTGAAAAACTGTTTTTT	CASKPRGLGEKLFF
TRBV5-4	TRBJ1-2	.	.	TGTGCCAGCAGCTTGAGTTGGTCTTTAGAGGACTATGGCTACACCTTC	CASSLSWSLEDYGYTF
TRBV5-6	TRBJ1-2	.	TRBD1	TGTGCCAGCAGCACAACCGGGACAGGGATCTATGGCTACACCTTC	CASSTTGTGIYGYTF
TRBV6-5	TRBJ1-2	.	.	TGTGCCAGCGGTAACACGGGTGGCTACACCTTC	CASGNTGGYTF
TRBV27	TRBJ2-2	once	.	TGTGCCAGCAGTCTCAGCTTCCGGGGGATCCACACCGGGGAGCTGTTTTTT	CASSLSFRGIHTGELFF
TRBV5-1	TRBJ2-7	.	.	TGCGCCAGCAGCCCTACCCACGAGCAGTACTTC	CASSPTHEQYF
TRBV11-2	TRBJ1-1	.	.	TGTGCCAGCAGCCGCGCCCACTACAGGGTAAGGGGGACTGAAGCTTTCTTT	CASSRAHYRVRGTEAFF
TRBV4-1	TRBJ1-1	.	.	TGCGCCAGCAGCCAAGGGTACAGTGAAGCTTTCTTT	CASSQGYSEAFF
TRBV5-6	TRBJ1-3	.	TRBD1	TGTGCCAGCAGCTTAGGGGGCTATGGAAACACCATATATTTT	CASSLGGYGNTIYF
TRBV14	TRBJ2-7	once	.	TGTGCCAGCAGCCACGACAGGACCCTCTCCTACGAGCAGTACTTC	CASSHDRTLSYEQYF
TRBV4-2	TRBJ1-1	few	TRBD1	TGTGCCAGCAGCTGGGACAGAGAAAACACTGAAGCTTTCTTT	CASSWDRENTEAFF
TRBV10-3	TRBJ1-2	.	TRBD1	TGTGCCATCAGTGACTCGACAGGGAGTCGCTACACCTTC	CAISDSTGSRYTF
TRBV4-3	TRBJ1-2	.	.	TGCGCCAGCAGCCCCTTCTTGATAGGGCAGGGGCCCTCAACTAACTATGGCTACACCTTC	CASSPFLIGQGPSTNYGYTF
TRBV15	TRBJ2-6	.	.	TGTGCCACCAGCAGAGGCGGGGGCACTGGGGCCAACGTCCTGACTTTC	CATSRGGGTGANVLTF
TRBV4-1	TRBJ1-1	.	TRBD1	TGCGCCAGCAGTAGGACAGGGGGTACTGAAGCTTTCTTT	CASSRTGGTEAFF
TRBV19	TRBJ1-2	.	TRBD1	TGTGCCAGTAGTATGTCCCGACAGGGGGCAAGGGGCTACACCTTC	CASSMSRQGARGYTF
TRBV5-1	TRBJ2-1	.	TRBD2	TGCGCCAGCAGCCCCGGGACTAGCGGGGGGGCCCGAAATGAGCAGTTCTTC	CASSPGTSGGARNEQFF
TRBV6-2/TRBV6-3	TRBJ1-2	.	TRBD1	TGTGCCAGCAGCCGAGCCTCCTGGACAGGGCCCGGTGGCTACACCTTC	CASSRASWTGPGGYTF
TRBV7-9	TRBJ1-6	.	.	TGTGCCAGCAGCTTAGTAGCGGCAGGAGCCCTCCACTTT	CASSLVAAGALHF
TRBV19	TRBJ2-3	.	TRBD1	TGTGCCAGTAGTGTCCGGGACAGTCTCACAGATACGCAGTATTTT	CASSVRDSLTDTQYF
TRBV4-1	TRBJ2-4	.	TRBD1	TGCGCCAGCAGCTATCCACAGGGGGACGCCATTCAGTACTTC	CASSYPQGDAIQYF
TRBV7-2	TRBJ2-4	.	TRBD1	TGTGCCAGCAGCTCCCCGGGACAGAAAAACATTCAGTACTTC	CASSSPGQKNIQYF
TRBV10-1	TRBJ1-5	.	TRBD1	TGCGCCAGCAGTGTAACCGGGACAGGAATTAATAGTCAGGATTTT	CASSVTGTGINSQDF
TRBV12-5	TRBJ2-7	once	.	TGTGCTAGTGGTTTAGGGACTTTGGGGGGTTACGAGCAGTACTTC	CASGLGTLGGYEQYF
TRBV7-9	TRBJ2-7	.	TRBD1	TGTGCCAGCAGCTTACCGGGACAGGGTTTATCCCAGTACTTC	CASSLPGQGLSQYF
TRBV6-5	TRBJ2-7	.	.	TGTGCCAGCAGTACGGGGTACGAGCAGTACTTC	CASSTGYEQYF
TRBV5-1	TRBJ1-1	few	.	TGCGCCAGCAGCTTACGTGCGGGGAACACTGAAGCTTTCTTT	CASSLRAGNTEAFF
TRBV5-1	TRBJ2-6	.	.	TGCGCCAGCAGCGAGGGGGCTGGGGCCAACGTCCTGACTTTC	CASSEGAGANVLTF
TRBV7-9	TRBJ1-1	.	.	TGTGCCAGCAGCACACAGGTTTTTACGAACACTGAAGCTTTCTTT	CASSTQVFTNTEAFF
TRBV27	TRBJ2-7	once	.	TGTGCCAGCAGTTATCGAGGGTTCTACGAGCAGTACTTC	CASSYRGFYEQYF
TRBV6-4	TRBJ2-3	.	TRBD2	TGTGCCAGCAGGGCCCCAGAAGGCGGGGGGGCGATGACAGATACGCAGTATTTT	CASRAPEGGGAMTDTQYF
TRBV6-5	TRBJ2-3	.	TRBD1	TGTGCCAGCAGTACCGGACAGGGATTAGATACGCAGTATTTT	CASSTGQGLDTQYF
TRBV6-6	TRBJ2-4	.	.	TGTGCCAGCAGCCCGAGAGGTTCAGCCAAAAACATTCAGTACTTC	CASSPRGSAKNIQYF
TRBV29-1	TRBJ1-2	once	.	TGCAGCGTTGAAGTGGGGAGGAGGCAGGGTACGGGCTACACCTTC	CSVEVGRRQGTGYTF
TRBV5-1	TRBJ1-2	.	.	TGCGCCAGCAGCCCCGGGGGGGGGCAAAACCTTCTATGGTGGTACACCTTC	CASSPGGGQNLLWWYTF
TRBV19	TRBJ1-1	.	.	TGTGCCAGTAGTATAATTCAGGGCGAGGAAGCTTTCTTT	CASSIIQGEEAFF
TRBV28	TRBJ1-4	.	.	TGTGCCAGCAGTTTACTAAGTAATGAAAAACTGTTTTTT	CASSLLSNEKLFF
TRBV5-1	TRBJ1-2	.	.	TGCGCCAGCAGCACCTCCAGGGGTGGCTACACCTTC	CASSTSRGGYTF
TRBV29-1	TRBJ2-7	.	TRBD2	TGCAGCGTTGATGCGGGGGGTACCTACGAGCAGTACTTC	CSVDAGGTYEQYF
TRBV6-1	TRBJ1-2	.	.	TGTGCCAGCAGTGAAATAGGGGGTGGCTACACCTTC	CASSEIGGGYTF